This T cell receptor beta chain was sequenced for a study of response to subunit inactivated influenza vaccine. TCRdb re-called the RT-PCR reads with MiXCR, one entry per CDR3 protein. The sample includes 150,000 to 200,000 distinct CDR3 sequences, approximately 11% seen only once; the top ten take 9.5% to 15%. This specimen consisted of non-naive T cells sorted from PBMCs, obtained 45 days after vaccination. This clonotype was obtained from a man aged 45-60 years who received an inactivated influenza vaccine.

This chain's CDR3 is CASSQEGASGVRETQYF. DNA of the CDR3: TGTGCCAGCAGCCAAGAAGGTGCTAGCGGGGTAAGAGAAACGCAGTATTTT. The J gene is TRBJ2-3, the V gene TRBV4-2; 9 positions match TRBD2. The V segment lost 0 bases and the J segment 9 bases; nucleotides outside the gene matches: 13. The germline V gene has CDR1 LGHNA and CDR2 YNFKEQ. The CDR3 has 17 amino acids.